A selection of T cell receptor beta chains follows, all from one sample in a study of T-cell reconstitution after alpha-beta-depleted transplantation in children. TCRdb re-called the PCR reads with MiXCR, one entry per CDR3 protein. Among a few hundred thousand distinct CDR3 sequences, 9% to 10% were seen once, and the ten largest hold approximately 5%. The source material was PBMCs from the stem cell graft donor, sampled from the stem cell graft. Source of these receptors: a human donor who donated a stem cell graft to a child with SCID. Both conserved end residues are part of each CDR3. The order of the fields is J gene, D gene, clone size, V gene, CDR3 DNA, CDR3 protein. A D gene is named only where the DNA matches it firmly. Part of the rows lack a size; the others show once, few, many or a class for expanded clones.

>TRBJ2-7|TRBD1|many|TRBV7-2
TGTGCCAGCAGCTCTCACCGGGACAGGGACTACGAGCAGTACTTC
CASSSHRDRDYEQYF
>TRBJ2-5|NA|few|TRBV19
TGTGCCAGTAGTCCCCGGAGGGGCCCCATCGAGACCCAGTACTTC
CASSPRRGPIETQYF
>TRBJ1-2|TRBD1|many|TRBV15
TGTGCCACCAGCCCCGGACCGACAGGGTACTATGGCTACACCTTC
CATSPGPTGYYGYTF
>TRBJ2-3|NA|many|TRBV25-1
TGTGCCAGCACCAAAGATGGCAGCACAGATACGCAGTATTTT
CASTKDGSTDTQYF
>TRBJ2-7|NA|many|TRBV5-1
TGCGCCAGCAGCTTGGGGGGTGGAACCTACGAGCAGTACTTC
CASSLGGGTYEQYF
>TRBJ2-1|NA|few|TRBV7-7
TGTGCCAGCAGCTTAGGACCGGTATACAATGAGCAGTTCTTC
CASSLGPVYNEQFF
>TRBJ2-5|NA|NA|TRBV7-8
TGTGCCAGCAGCTTAGTGGGGGGTCGATCTGAGACCCAGTACTTC
CASSLVGGRSETQYF
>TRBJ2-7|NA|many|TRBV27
TGTGCCAGCAGTTTAGGCCCGGGCTACGAGCAGTACTTC
CASSLGPGYEQYF
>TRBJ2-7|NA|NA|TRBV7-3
TGTGCCTTCTGTTTAGCGGGAGCGACAGGGGGCATAATTGATTACGAGCAGTACTTC
CAFCLAGATGGIIDYEQYF
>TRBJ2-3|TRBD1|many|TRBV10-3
TGTGCCATCCTAGGGACAGGGTTGGATACGCAGTATTTT
CAILGTGLDTQYF
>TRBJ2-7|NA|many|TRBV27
TGTGCCAGCAGCCGACAGGTATCCCGCTACGAGCAGTACTTC
CASSRQVSRYEQYF
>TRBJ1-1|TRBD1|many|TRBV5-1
TGCGCCAGCAGCATGGGACAGGGCGGAACTGAAGCTTTCTTT
CASSMGQGGTEAFF
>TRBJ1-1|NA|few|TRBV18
TGTGCCAGCTCACCATGGCAGCTGAACACTGAAGCTTTCTTT
CASSPWQLNTEAFF
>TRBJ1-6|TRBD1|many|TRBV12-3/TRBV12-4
TGTGCCAGCAGTTTAGGGGACAGGGAAAATTCACCCCTCCACTTT
CASSLGDRENSPLHF
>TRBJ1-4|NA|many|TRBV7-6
TGTGCCAGCAGCCCTCTGCAAGGGTCTAATGAAAAACTGTTTTTT
CASSPLQGSNEKLFF
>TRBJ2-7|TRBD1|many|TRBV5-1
TGCGCCAGCAGCGTAACGGGACAGGTCTACGAGCAGTACTTC
CASSVTGQVYEQYF
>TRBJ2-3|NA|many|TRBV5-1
TGCGCCAGCAGCCGCGGACCGACGCGCACAGATACGCAGTATTTT
CASSRGPTRTDTQYF
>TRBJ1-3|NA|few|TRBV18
TGTGCCAGCTCACCAGGGATGCACTCTGGAAACACCATATATTTT
CASSPGMHSGNTIYF
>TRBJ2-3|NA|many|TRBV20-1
TGCAGTGCTAGAGAGTCACTCGCGGGCACAGATACGCAGTATTTT
CSARESLAGTDTQYF